Listed here is a single TCR beta chain. The antigen it binds to is not known. Qualities for individual bases were not recorded, and no much larger clone is one base off. This entry is derived from a study of T cells after yellow fever vaccination (dated by TCRdb to between 2019 and 2020). With respect to the entire study: The SMART-Seq v4 Ultra Low Input RNA kit was used to prepare libraries from fractions with low cell numbers. To follow T-cell clones before and after primary and booster YFV17D yellow fever vaccination, bulk TCR alpha and beta repertoires were sequenced over time. Two healthy male donors made up the cohort, one aged 18 to 29 years and the other aged 30 to 40 years. Blood was collected at multiple timepoints before and after primary and secondary immunization, and bulk PBMC replicates and cell subsets were isolated. General conclusions and limits of the study: Most clones expanded after primary vaccination (almost 97% of CD4 and around 88% of CD8) were re-detected after the booster, suggesting that broad memory maintenance occurred. Compared with the primary T-cell response, the secondary T-cell response was faster but weaker, reaching its peak on day 5 rather than on day 15. Computational filtering was needed because FACS-sorted repertoires could contain abundant contaminating clonotypes from the bulk population. A small fraction of clonotypes showed up in both the CD4 and CD8 compartments, probably as a result of convergent recombination. Only two donors were included in the study, so the extent to which the findings can be generalized is limited.

Synthesis of TCR cDNA relied on 5'RACE template switching, a step that introduced a universal primer site along with unique molecular identifiers. Priming for cDNA synthesis came from both the TCR alpha and TCR beta constant segments. Library amplification used two PCR steps, and the second PCR step added sample barcodes and sequencing adapters. Sequencing of libraries was performed on Illumina HiSeq 2500 (2x100 bp) or NovaSeq (2x150 bp). The paper's data handling went like this. MIGEC handled demultiplexing of reads and collapsing into UMI consensus sequences, while MiXCR performed V(D)J alignment. Vaccine-responding clonotypes were identified with edgeR using replicate PBMC samples, with FDR below 0.01 and a log2 fold change above 5 up to day 15 being required. Bulk clonotypes were assigned CD4 or CD8 identity according to which sequenced CD4 or CD8 repertoire held them at higher abundance. TCRdb reran the public reads through fastp at Q25 and MiXCR, keeping productive beta chains. Every CDR3 protein is listed once, alongside the most common genes and DNA of its rows. These V and J calls originate from TCRdb's pipeline instead of the authors' own analysis. The sample table shows 100,000 to 150,000 distinct CDR3 sequences, and about 7.4% are seen once. The ten largest clones capture around 2.3% of the sample.

The sample's treatment or condition label, in plain terms: live attenuated yellow fever vaccine strain. PBMCs were isolated from peripheral blood using a standard Ficoll-Paque protocol. Dynabeads CD4 and CD8 positive selection kits were used to isolate the CD4 and CD8 T-cell fractions. TriZol was used to extract RNA from bulk PBMCs, from CD4 and CD8 fractions, and from dextramer-positive and dextramer-negative fractions. From the cysteine up to the phenylalanine, the CDR3 has a length of 14 residues. CDR3 DNA is the only sequence kept; it has 42 bases, read in frame from the first base. V is shortened by 0 bases, J by 4 bases, and the region joining them spans 11 bases. The germline V gene gives CDR1 as SQVTM and CDR2 as ANQGSEA.

This sequence was found in a man aged 18 to 30 who received the YFV17D yellow fever vaccine. Rearrangement joined TRBV29-1 to TRBJ2-3; there is no confident call for the D gene. The specimen was CD4+ T cells sorted from PBMCs, collected 10 to 11 days after the first yellow fever vaccination. The CDR3 reads CSVEDFLAPDTQYF. The DNA sequence is as follows: TGCAGCGTTGAAGATTTTTTAGCCCCAGATACGCAGTATTTT.